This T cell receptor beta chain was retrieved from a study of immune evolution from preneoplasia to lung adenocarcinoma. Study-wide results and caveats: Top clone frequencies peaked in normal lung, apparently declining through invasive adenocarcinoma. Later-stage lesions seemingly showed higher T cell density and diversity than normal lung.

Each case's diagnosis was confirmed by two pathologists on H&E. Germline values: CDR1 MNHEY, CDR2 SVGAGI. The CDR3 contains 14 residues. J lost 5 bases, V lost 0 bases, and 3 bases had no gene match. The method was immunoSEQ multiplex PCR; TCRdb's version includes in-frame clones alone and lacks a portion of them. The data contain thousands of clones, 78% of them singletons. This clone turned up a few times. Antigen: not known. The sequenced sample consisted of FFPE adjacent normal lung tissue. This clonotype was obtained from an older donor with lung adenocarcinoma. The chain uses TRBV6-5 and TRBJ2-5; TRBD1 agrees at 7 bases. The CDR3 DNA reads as TGTGCCAGCAGTTACTCGGGACAGCTGGAGACCCAGTACTTC. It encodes CASSYSGQLETQYF.